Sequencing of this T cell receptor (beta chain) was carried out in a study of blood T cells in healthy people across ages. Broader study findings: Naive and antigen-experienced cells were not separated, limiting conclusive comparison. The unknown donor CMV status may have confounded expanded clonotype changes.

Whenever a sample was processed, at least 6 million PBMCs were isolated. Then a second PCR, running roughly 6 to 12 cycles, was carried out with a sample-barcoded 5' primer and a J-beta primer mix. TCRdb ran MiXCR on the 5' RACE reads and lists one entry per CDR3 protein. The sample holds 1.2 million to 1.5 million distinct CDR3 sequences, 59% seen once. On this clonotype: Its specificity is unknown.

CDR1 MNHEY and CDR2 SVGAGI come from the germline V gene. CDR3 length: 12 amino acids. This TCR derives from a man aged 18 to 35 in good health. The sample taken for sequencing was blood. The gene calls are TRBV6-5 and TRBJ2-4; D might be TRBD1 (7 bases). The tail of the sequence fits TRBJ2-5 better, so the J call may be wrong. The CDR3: CASNQGGETQYF. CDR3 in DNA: TGTGCCAGCAATCAGGGGGGAGAGACCCAGTACTTC.